The present T cell receptor beta chain was sequenced within a study of cytomegalovirus exposure and HLA in healthy donors. Note on this clone: As yet, its antigen is unknown.

Between the trimmed V and J ends, which lost 4 bases and 1 base, there was a span of 14 bases. Germline CDR1 reads SGHRS; CDR2 reads YFSETQ. The CDR3 is made up of 15 amino acids. Study-level points and caveats: Reportedly, HLA-A and HLA-B alleles of most subjects were accurately predicted from TCR beta. Using a false discovery rate of 0.05, a later analysis showed that 16,951 TCR beta sequences were associated with HLA alleles.

The PCR contained 60 Vbeta and 13 Jbeta primers. Original data processing: About 11 million of the 75 million to 95 million unique TCR beta chains counted in a later analysis were shared. The protocol was immunoSEQ multiplex PCR, while the TCRdb copy is restricted to in-frame clones and leaves out a portion. V, J and clone size are taken as reported in that table, and D and trimming were inferred from the DNA itself. The sample includes about 63,000 clones, roughly 67% seen only once; the top ten take around 5.4%. This TCR derives from a man in his forties or fifties in good health and CMV-seronegative. The V call is TRBV5-1, the J call TRBJ1-1; D perhaps matches TRBD1 (5 bases). Sequencing used PBMCs. The CDR3 is CASSPGGTGNTEAFF. DNA of the CDR3: TGCGCCAGCAGCCCGGGAGGGACGGGGAACACTGAAGCTTTCTTT.